This passage covers 25 T cell receptor beta chains from one sample sequenced in a study of T-cell reconstitution after alpha-beta-depleted transplantation in children. Library preparation (for TCRbeta) was performed with unique molecular identifiers. MiXCR, run by TCRdb on the PCR reads, gives a single entry per CDR3 protein. The profile covers about 980,000 distinct CDR3 sequences, with around 30% appearing a single time and over 25% taken by the ten largest. Source: PBMCs, mostly from graft donor cells, taken 360 days after TCRalphabeta/CD19-depleted stem cell transplant. The receptors shown here come from a boy in the first two years of life who had a stem cell transplant for SCID, so the T cells may come from the graft donor.

The chain carries TRBV27 and TRBJ2-5; 7 positions agree with TRBD2. Germline CDR1 is MNHEY and CDR2 is SMNVEV (reference sequence). V shed 3 bases, J shed 4 bases, and the junction held 5 bases outside the gene matches. The CDR3 has 14 residues. This chain's CDR3 is CASSFGGDLETQYF. CDR3 bases: TGTGCCAGCAGTTTTGGGGGGGACCTAGAGACCCAGTACTTC.

This clonotype is a singleton in its sample. The gene calls are TRBV7-9 and TRBJ2-1, with TRBD2 matching 7 bases. CDR1 is SEHNR, CDR2 FQNEAQ, per germline (reference sequence). V lost 5 bases, J lost 4 bases, and 14 bases stayed unmatched. This CDR3 region has 17 residues. CDR3 DNA sequence: TGTGCCAGCAGCCCCACACTAGGGAAGCGGGGTTACAATGAGCAGTTCTTC. This sequence encodes CASSPTLGKRGYNEQFF.

This rearrangement joins TRBV7-3 to TRBJ2-3; 8 nucleotides match TRBD2. The CDR3 contains 15 residues. Looked up from germline, CDR1 is SGHTA and CDR2 is FQGTGA. J gave up 4 bases and V 3 bases, and 6 bases lay outside the gene matches. The chain's CDR3 is CASSFGGAPSDTQYF. In nucleotides, the CDR3 is TGTGCCAGCAGCTTCGGGGGGGCACCCTCAGATACGCAGTATTTT.

The rearrangement uses TRBV6-2 or TRBV6-3 and TRBJ1-5, with D perhaps matching TRBD1 (5 bases). Trimming removed 0 bases from V and 7 bases from J, with 7 bases in between. The CDR3 extends over 13 amino acids. Germline CDR1 and CDR2: MNHEY and SVGEGT. In nucleotides, the CDR3 is TGTGCCAGCAGTTACTCGGGGGTCCAGCCCCAGCATTTT. Protein: CASSYSGVQPQHF.

This chain links TRBV12-3 or TRBV12-4 with TRBJ1-6; a possible D gene is TRBD1 (6 bases). Trimming pared 6 bases from V and 7 bases from J, leaving 13 bases between. This CDR3 contains 14 residues. CDR3 loop: CASRITGRNSPLHF. As DNA, the CDR3 is TGTGCCAGCAGAATCACAGGGAGGAATTCACCCCTCCACTTT.

The chain recombines TRBV4-1 with TRBJ2-7; TRBD1 might be the D (5 bases). Germline V gene sequence: CDR1 MGHRA, CDR2 YSYEKL. V lost 5 bases to trimming and J lost 3 bases, with 17 bases between them. The length of the CDR3 is 15 residues. As DNA, the CDR3 is TGCGCCAGCAGCGCAATAGGGGCCCCGAACTACGAGCAGTACTTC. This encodes CASSAIGAPNYEQYF.

This clonotype turned up a few times. V and J are TRBV5-1 and TRBJ2-5, with D maybe TRBD2 (5 bases). Germline V gene data show CDR1 as SGHRS and CDR2 as YFSETQ. This CDR3 contains 15 residues. The germline V and J ends were trimmed by 0 bases and 4 bases, with 13 bases remaining between them. The CDR3 here is CASSLGVLGRETQYF. CDR3 nucleotide sequence: TGCGCCAGCAGCTTGGGGGTCCTGGGGAGAGAGACCCAGTACTTC.

The chain is built from TRBV7-2 and TRBJ1-5, with D unclear. V was clipped by 3 bases and J by 6 bases, with 15 bases between them. Germline V gene sequence: CDR1 SGHTA, CDR2 FQGNSA. This CDR3 is built from 15 residues. The CDR3 DNA is TGTGCCAGCAGCTTTTCTTTTGCCAACGGTCAGCCCCAGCATTTT. Translated, it gives CASSFSFANGQPQHF.

This clonotype was counted once. The chain joins TRBV12-3 or TRBV12-4 to TRBJ2-2, with TRBD2 as a possible D gene (6 bases). CDR3 size: 16 residues. V was shortened by 2 bases and J by 5 bases, with 15 bases between the two germline ends. The CDR3 DNA reads as TGTGCCAGCAGTTTAATCGTGGCCGGAGGGACCGGGGAGCTGTTTTTT. It is translated as CASSLIVAGGTGELFF.

Only a few counts were recorded for this clonotype. The chain's CDR3 is CASSPSPGQLSYEQYF. The CDR3 DNA reads TGCGCCAGCAGTCCATCACCGGGACAGCTTTCATACGAGCAGTACTTC. This chain joins TRBV5-1 and TRBJ2-7; 7 bases line up with TRBD1. The CDR3 is 16 residues long. Per germline, CDR1 SGHRS and CDR2 YFSETQ. Trimming cost V 5 bases and J 4 bases; bases outside gene matches: 15.

This clonotype was counted a few times. The V call is TRBV5-1, the J call TRBJ2-1; perhaps TRBD1 as D (6 bases). Germline CDR1 SGHRS, CDR2 YFSETQ. Between the trimmed V and J ends, which lost 3 bases and 10 bases, there was a span of 20 bases. There are 15 residues in the CDR3. CDR3 in DNA: TGCGCCAGCAGCTCCTCATACAGGGTACTTGGAGAGCAGTTCTTC. It is translated as CASSSSYRVLGEQFF. Full variable domain (remainder filled in from reference TRBV5-1 and TRBJ2-1): KAGVTQTPRYLIKTRGQQVTLSCSPISGHRSVSWYQQTPGQGLQFLFEYFSETQRNKGNFPGRFSGRQFSNSRSEMNVSTLELGDSALYLCASSSSYRVLGEQFFGPGTRLTVL.

The chain carries TRBV7-2 and TRBJ1-4; the D is unclear. Trimming pared 5 bases from V and 7 bases from J, leaving 14 bases between. From germline, CDR1 is SGHTA and CDR2 FQGNSA. The CDR3 is 14 amino acids. The CDR3 DNA is TGTGCCAGCAGCCAACGTACCCAATCTGAAAAACTGTTTTTT. Translated: CASSQRTQSEKLFF.

This clonotype was observed a handful of times. This chain uses TRBV12-3 or TRBV12-4 with TRBJ2-1; possible D gene TRBD1, 5 bases. V gave up 3 bases and J gave up 4 bases, with 10 bases separating them. The CDR3 spans 14 residues. The CDR3 bases are TGTGCCAGCAGTTTTGGGGCCATTTACAATGAGCAGTTCTTC. Translating it yields CASSFGAIYNEQFF.

V and J are TRBV29-1 and TRBJ2-2; possible D gene TRBD1, 5 bases. The V and J ends lost 3 bases and 7 bases respectively, with 9 bases between them. Germline V gene sequence: CDR1 SQVTM, CDR2 ANQGSEA. The CDR3 loop spans 12 amino acids. CDR3 DNA: TGCAGCGTTGATGATCAGGGCGGGGAGCTGTTTTTT. It codes for CSVDDQGGELFF.

The chain carries TRBV5-5 and TRBJ2-4, with D hard to call. Germline CDR1 is SGHKS and CDR2 is YYEKEE (reference sequence). V was pared by 3 bases and J by 2 bases, with 12 bases between. The CDR3 sequence is 15 residues long. CDR3 sequence: CASSSTLETKNIQYF. The CDR3 coding sequence is TGTGCCAGCAGCTCCACTCTAGAGACCAAAAACATTCAGTACTTC.

This clonotype was detected a few times. The rearrangement uses TRBV30 and TRBJ1-2, with TRBD1 matching 11 bases. J lost 4 bases, V lost 4 bases, and 8 bases had no gene match. Germline CDR1 and CDR2: GTSNPN and SVGIG (reference sequence). The CDR3 runs to 15 residues. The CDR3 loop reads CAWTGQGARLYGYTF. CDR3 sequence (DNA): TGTGCCTGGACCGGACAGGGGGCGCGGCTCTATGGCTACACCTTC.

This clonotype was observed a handful of times. This chain joins TRBV5-1 and TRBJ1-1, with 7 nucleotides matching TRBD1. CDR3 length: 16 amino acids. Per the germline V gene, CDR1 is SGHRS and CDR2 is YFSETQ. V lost 3 bases and J lost 0; bases outside the gene matches: 8. CDR3 in amino acids: CASSSAWQGVNTEAFF. CDR3 bases: TGCGCCAGCAGCTCAGCCTGGCAGGGGGTGAACACTGAAGCTTTCTTT.

V gene TRBV6-1 combines with J gene TRBJ1-1; no definite D call. Germline V lookup: CDR1 MNHNS, CDR2 SASEGT. The CDR3 has 15 amino acids. The V end was cut by 5 bases, the J end by 0 bases, with 13 bases between. The CDR3 loop is CASSPLWTVNTEAFF. CDR3 sequence (DNA): TGTGCCAGCAGTCCTCTCTGGACGGTGAACACTGAAGCTTTCTTT.

The table lists this clonotype with a few counts. The rearrangement links TRBV4-1 to TRBJ1-1; TRBD1 matches 7 bases. The V gene's germline CDR1 is MGHRA and CDR2 YSYEKL. The CDR3 is 15 amino acids. J lost 8 bases, V lost 6 bases, and 15 bases had no gene match. CDR3 sequence reads: CASRNRGGAGSEAFF. The CDR3, as DNA: TGCGCCAGCAGGAATCGAGGGGGCGCGGGCTCCGAAGCTTTCTTT.

This clonotype was counted at least ten times. The rearrangement uses TRBV5-1 and TRBJ2-1; a weak D match, TRBD2 (5 bases). Germline assignment: CDR1 SGHRS and CDR2 YFSETQ. The V gene lost 9 bases and the J gene lost 4 bases, with 20 bases spanning the gap. The CDR3 spans 15 residues. The CDR3 region is CATMRNGDAYNEQFF. Written as DNA, the CDR3 is TGCGCCACCATGAGGAACGGGGATGCATACAATGAGCAGTTCTTC.

This clonotype came up a few times. V and J are TRBV20-1 and TRBJ2-2; perhaps TRBD2 as D (6 bases). CDR1 is DFQATT and CDR2 is SNEGSKA in the germline V gene (reference sequence). The CDR3 extends over 13 amino acids. Trimming pared 0 bases from V and 6 bases from J, leaving 8 bases between. The CDR3 coding sequence is TGCAGTGCTAGAGATTGGGGGGCCGGGGAGCTGTTTTTT. This encodes CSARDWGAGELFF.

CDR3: CASSALRTEIYEQYF. CDR3 in DNA: TGTGCCAGTAGTGCCCTTCGGACAGAAATCTACGAGCAGTACTTC. This chain uses TRBV19 with TRBJ2-7, with D possibly being TRBD1 (6 bases). Trimming took off 5 bases at V and 3 bases at J, with 17 bases between the two ends. The CDR3 is 15 amino acids. The germline gives CDR1 LNHDA, CDR2 SQIVND (reference sequence).

The CDR3: CASSSAASYEQYF. CDR3 coding DNA: TGCGCCAGCAGCTCGGCCGCTTCCTACGAGCAGTACTTC. The J gene is TRBJ2-7, the V gene TRBV5-1; D is ambiguous. Germline values: CDR1 SGHRS, CDR2 YFSETQ. The CDR3 consists of 13 residues. Trimming shortened V by 3 bases and J by 1 base, and 8 bases separated the two germline ends.

This clonotype was seen ten or more times. V gene TRBV10-3 combines with J gene TRBJ2-3; D remains ambiguous. The CDR3 extends over 12 amino acids. V was clipped by 8 bases and J by 2 bases, with 8 bases between them. Germline CDR1 ENHRY, CDR2 SYGVKD. Here the CDR3 DNA reads TGTGCCATCGCCCAGTCCACAGATACGCAGTATTTT. It is translated as CAIAQSTDTQYF.

The chain recombines TRBV7-2 with TRBJ1-4; 7 nucleotides match TRBD1. The J segment lost 5 bases and the V segment lost 5 bases, leaving 8 bases of the junction unmatched. Germline assignment: CDR1 SGHTA and CDR2 FQGNSA. The CDR3 has 15 amino acids. CDR3 residues: CASSARDRRNEKLFF. The CDR3 coding sequence is TGTGCCAGCAGCGCCCGGGACAGACGGAATGAAAAACTGTTTTTT.